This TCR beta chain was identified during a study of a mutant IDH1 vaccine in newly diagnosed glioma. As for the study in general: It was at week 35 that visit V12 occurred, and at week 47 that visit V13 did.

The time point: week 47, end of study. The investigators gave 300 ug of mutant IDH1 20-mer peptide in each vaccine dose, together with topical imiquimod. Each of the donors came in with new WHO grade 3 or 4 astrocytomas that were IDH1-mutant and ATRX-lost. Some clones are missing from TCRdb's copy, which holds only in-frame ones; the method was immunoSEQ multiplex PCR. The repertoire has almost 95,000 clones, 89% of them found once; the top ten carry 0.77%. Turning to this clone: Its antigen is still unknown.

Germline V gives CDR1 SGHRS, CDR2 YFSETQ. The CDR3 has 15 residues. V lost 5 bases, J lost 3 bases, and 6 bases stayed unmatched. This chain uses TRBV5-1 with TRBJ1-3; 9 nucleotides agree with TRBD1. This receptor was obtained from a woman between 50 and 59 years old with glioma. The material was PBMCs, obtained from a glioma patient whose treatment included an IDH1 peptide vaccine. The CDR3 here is CASSPGQGYGNTIYF. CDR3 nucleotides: TGCGCCAGCAGTCCGGGACAGGGTTATGGAAACACCATATATTTT. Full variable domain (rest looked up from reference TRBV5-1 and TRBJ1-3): KAGVTQTPRYLIKTRGQQVTLSCSPISGHRSVSWYQQTPGQGLQFLFEYFSETQRNKGNFPGRFSGRQFSNSRSEMNVSTLELGDSALYLCASSPGQGYGNTIYFGEGSWLTVV.